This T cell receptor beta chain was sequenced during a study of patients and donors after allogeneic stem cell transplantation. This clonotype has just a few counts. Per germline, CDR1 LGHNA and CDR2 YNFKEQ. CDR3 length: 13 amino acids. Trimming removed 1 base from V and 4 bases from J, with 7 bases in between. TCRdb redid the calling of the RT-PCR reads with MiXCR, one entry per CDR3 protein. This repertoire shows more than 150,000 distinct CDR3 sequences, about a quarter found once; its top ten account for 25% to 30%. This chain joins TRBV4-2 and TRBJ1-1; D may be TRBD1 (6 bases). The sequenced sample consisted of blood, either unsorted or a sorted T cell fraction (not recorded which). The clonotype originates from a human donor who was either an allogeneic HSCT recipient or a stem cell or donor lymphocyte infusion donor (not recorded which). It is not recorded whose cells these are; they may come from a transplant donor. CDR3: CASSQGGLTEAFF. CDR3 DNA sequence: TGTGCCAGCAGCCAAGGGGGGCTCACTGAAGCTTTCTTT.